These T cell receptor beta chains were read from a single sample in a study of STAT5B mutations in CD4+ large granular lymphocyte leukemia. Data came from immunoSEQ multiplex PCR; TCRdb stores just in-frame clones and leaves some out. The sample includes 25,000 to 30,000 clones, about 77% of them seen just once. Sequencing used CD4+ T cells from blood buffy coats. The receptors come from a human donor in good health. Both conserved end residues are part of each CDR3. A D gene is named only where the DNA matches it firmly. Expanded clones get a size class; other rows say once, few or many, or leave the size out.

size: -
length: 20
V: TRBV19
D: TRBD2
J: TRBJ2-1
CDR3: CASKPFRASGSKSSYNEQFF
DNA: TGTGCCAGTAAACCCTTTAGGGCTAGCGGGTCTAAGAGCTCCTACAATGAGCAGTTCTTC

size: -
length: 16
V: TRBV28
D: -
J: TRBJ1-3
CDR3: CASSPDIARTGNTIYF
DNA: TGTGCCAGCAGTCCGGACATCGCTCGTACTGGAAACACCATATATTTT

size: -
length: 14
V: TRBV18
D: -
J: TRBJ1-3
CDR3: CASSSDSSGNTIYF
DNA: TGTGCCAGCTCGTCAGACAGCTCTGGAAACACCATATATTTT

size: -
length: 14
V: TRBV25-1
D: -
J: TRBJ2-1
CDR3: CASSPRTPQNEQFF
DNA: TGTGCCAGCAGTCCTCGGACACCCCAAAATGAGCAGTTCTTC

size: few
length: 11
V: TRBV20-1
D: -
J: TRBJ1-1
CDR3: CSAAGNTEAFF
DNA: TGCAGTGCTGCGGGGAACACTGAAGCTTTCTTT

size: -
length: 15
V: TRBV28
D: TRBD1
J: TRBJ1-4
CDR3: CASSSQGLGNEKLFF
DNA: TGTGCCAGCAGTTCACAGGGGTTGGGGAATGAAAAACTGTTTTTT

size: -
length: 13
V: TRBV18
D: -
J: TRBJ2-1
CDR3: CASSPTGGGEQFF
DNA: TGTGCCAGCTCACCGACCGGGGGCGGTGAGCAGTTCTTC

size: -
length: 16
V: TRBV19
D: TRBD2
J: TRBJ2-1
CDR3: CASSQRTSGLFVEQFF
DNA: TGTGCCAGTAGTCAACGGACTAGCGGGCTCTTCGTTGAGCAGTTCTTC

size: few
length: 15
V: TRBV27
D: -
J: TRBJ1-3
CDR3: CASRHRANTGNTIYF
DNA: TGTGCCAGCAGACACAGGGCAAATACTGGAAACACCATATATTTT

size: -
length: 15
V: TRBV6-6
D: TRBD1
J: TRBJ2-5
CDR3: CASSYTGGFGETQYF
DNA: TGTGCCAGCAGTTACACAGGGGGCTTTGGGGAGACCCAGTACTTC

size: -
length: 12
V: TRBV7-2
D: -
J: TRBJ1-2
CDR3: CASSKTNYGYTF
DNA: TGTGCCAGCAGCAAGACTAACTATGGCTACACCTTC

size: few
length: 12
V: TRBV18
D: TRBD1
J: TRBJ1-1
CDR3: CASHTGGKEAFF
DNA: TGTGCCAGCCACACAGGGGGCAAAGAAGCTTTCTTT

size: -
length: 10
V: TRBV29-1
D: -
J: TRBJ2-1
CDR3: CSGWDNEQFF
DNA: TGCAGCGGATGGGACAATGAGCAGTTCTTC

size: -
length: 13
V: TRBV4-3
D: -
J: TRBJ1-2
CDR3: CASSQVGGGGYTF
DNA: TGCGCCAGCAGCCAAGTAGGAGGGGGTGGCTACACCTTC

size: once
length: 15
V: TRBV7-9
D: TRBD1
J: TRBJ1-2
CDR3: CAGSYAGGLNYGYTF
DNA: TGTGCGGGGAGTTATGCAGGGGGTTTGAACTATGGCTACACCTTC

size: -
length: 14
V: TRBV5-1
D: -
J: TRBJ2-7
CDR3: CASNPTASSYEQYF
DNA: TGCGCCAGCAATCCGACGGCAAGCTCCTACGAGCAGTACTTC

size: -
length: 13
V: TRBV7-2
D: TRBD1
J: TRBJ2-2
CDR3: CALTGRKAGELFF
DNA: TGTGCCTTGACAGGGCGTAAGGCCGGGGAGCTGTTTTTT

size: -
length: 12
V: TRBV15
D: -
J: TRBJ2-5
CDR3: CATSRALETQYF
DNA: TGTGCCACCAGCAGAGCCCTAGAGACCCAGTACTTC

size: once
length: 16
V: TRBV9
D: TRBD1
J: TRBJ2-5
CDR3: CASSVGTGGGGETQYF
DNA: TGTGCCAGCAGCGTAGGTACAGGGGGCGGTGGTGAGACCCAGTACTTC

size: -
length: 12
V: TRBV11-2
D: -
J: TRBJ2-7
CDR3: CASSLSIYEQYF
DNA: TGTGCCAGCAGCTTATCAATCTACGAGCAGTACTTC

size: -
length: 11
V: TRBV29-1
D: -
J: TRBJ2-1
CDR3: CSVRTYNEQFF
DNA: TGCAGCGTGCGAACCTACAATGAGCAGTTCTTC

size: few
length: 15
V: TRBV5-5
D: TRBD1
J: TRBJ2-7
CDR3: CASSLGTGVGFEQYF
DNA: TGTGCCAGCAGCTTGGGGACAGGGGTGGGGTTCGAGCAGTACTTC

size: -
length: 13
V: TRBV27
D: -
J: TRBJ2-2
CDR3: CASSRPNTGELFF
DNA: TGTGCCAGCAGCAGACCAAACACCGGGGAGCTGTTTTTT

size: -
length: 15
V: TRBV7-6
D: -
J: TRBJ2-5
CDR3: CASSFSQGNQETQYF
DNA: TGTGCCAGCAGCTTTTCTCAGGGTAACCAAGAGACCCAGTACTTC

size: -
length: 13
V: TRBV6-5
D: -
J: TRBJ2-3
CDR3: CASRAPSTDTQYF
DNA: TGTGCCAGCAGGGCCCCTAGCACAGATACGCAGTATTTT

size: -
length: 15
V: TRBV5-4
D: TRBD2
J: TRBJ2-7
CDR3: CASSLEAGFDYEQYF
DNA: TGTGCCAGCAGCTTGGAAGCGGGATTCGACTACGAGCAGTACTTC

size: few
length: 14
V: TRBV11-2
D: -
J: TRBJ2-2
CDR3: CASSTGRGAGELFF
DNA: TGTGCCAGCAGCACAGGGAGGGGGGCCGGGGAGCTGTTTTTT

size: once
length: 15
V: TRBV2
D: -
J: TRBJ2-7
CDR3: CASSDRDRDPYEQYF
DNA: TGTGCCAGCAGTGACCGGGATCGGGATCCCTACGAGCAGTACTTC

size: -
length: 14
V: TRBV6-1
D: -
J: TRBJ2-7
CDR3: CASSDQSGAHEQYF
DNA: TGTGCCAGCAGTGATCAGTCAGGGGCCCACGAGCAGTACTTC

size: -
length: 17
V: TRBV27
D: TRBD1
J: TRBJ2-6
CDR3: CASSRTGGSSGANVLTF
DNA: TGTGCCAGCAGCCGGACAGGGGGTAGCTCTGGGGCCAACGTCCTGACTTTC

size: -
length: 14
V: TRBV7-9
D: -
J: TRBJ2-7
CDR3: CASSLLAVPYEQYF
DNA: TGTGCCAGCAGCCTATTAGCGGTACCCTACGAGCAGTACTTC

size: -
length: 12
V: TRBV7-9
D: TRBD1
J: TRBJ2-7
CDR3: CASSLEGQGYHF
DNA: TGTGCCAGCAGCTTAGAGGGACAGGGGTATCACTTC

size: -
length: 14
V: TRBV15
D: -
J: TRBJ1-5
CDR3: CATSRDRNDQPQHF
DNA: TGTGCCACCAGCAGAGACCGCAATGATCAGCCCCAGCATTTT

size: -
length: 14
V: TRBV6-6
D: TRBD1
J: TRBJ2-5
CDR3: CASSYSGTGSIRDF
DNA: TGTGCCAGCAGTTACTCGGGGACAGGTAGTATCAGGGACTTC

size: -
length: 13
V: TRBV18
D: -
J: TRBJ2-1
CDR3: CASSPPPGLPQFF
DNA: TGTGCCAGCTCCCCCCCTCCAGGCCTGCCGCAGTTCTTC

size: once
length: 15
V: TRBV9
D: -
J: TRBJ2-5
CDR3: CASSPVGARGETQYF
DNA: TGTGCCAGCAGCCCAGTTGGGGCTCGAGGAGAGACCCAGTACTTC

size: -
length: 11
V: TRBV20-1
D: -
J: TRBJ2-7
CDR3: CSARAGEQQYF
DNA: TGCAGTGCTAGGGCCGGGGAGCAGCAGTACTTC

size: -
length: 14
V: TRBV7-2
D: TRBD2
J: TRBJ2-3
CDR3: CASSLLAGTDTQYF
DNA: TGTGCCAGCAGCTTACTAGCGGGCACAGATACGCAGTATTTT

size: once
length: 18
V: TRBV7-8
D: TRBD1
J: TRBJ2-5
CDR3: CASKKRGDGQVIQETQYF
DNA: TGTGCCAGCAAAAAACGGGGCGATGGACAGGTTATCCAAGAGACCCAGTACTTC

size: -
length: 15
V: TRBV5-6
D: -
J: TRBJ2-3
CDR3: CASSPQKGSTDTQYF
DNA: TGTGCCAGCAGCCCACAAAAAGGCAGCACAGATACGCAGTATTTT

size: -
length: 14
V: TRBV5-1
D: TRBD1
J: TRBJ2-5
CDR3: CASSTGQGLETQYF
DNA: TGCGCCAGCAGCACCGGACAGGGGTTAGAGACCCAGTACTTC

size: once
length: 16
V: TRBV11-2
D: -
J: TRBJ2-1
CDR3: CASSSWTADLHNEQFF
DNA: TGTGCCAGCAGCTCCTGGACAGCCGACCTGCACAATGAGCAGTTCTTC

size: few
length: 14
V: TRBV14
D: -
J: TRBJ2-7
CDR3: CASSQDTLRYEQYF
DNA: TGTGCCAGCAGCCAAGATACGCTACGCTACGAGCAGTACTTC

size: once
length: 15
V: TRBV5-1
D: TRBD1
J: TRBJ1-2
CDR3: CASSLEGQGAQGYTF
DNA: TGCGCCAGCAGCTTGGAGGGACAGGGGGCGCAAGGCTACACCTTC

size: -
length: 14
V: TRBV7-2
D: TRBD2
J: TRBJ2-5
CDR3: CASKLAGAIETQYF
DNA: TGTGCCAGCAAATTAGCGGGTGCTATAGAGACCCAGTACTTC

size: -
length: 17
V: TRBV15
D: TRBD2
J: TRBJ2-1
CDR3: CATSRDSSLAGAGEQFF
DNA: TGTGCCACCAGCAGAGATAGTTCATTAGCGGGAGCAGGTGAGCAGTTCTTC

size: -
length: 15
V: TRBV7-3
D: TRBD2
J: TRBJ2-7
CDR3: CASSPKVSGVHEQYF
DNA: TGTGCCAGCAGCCCAAAAGTAAGCGGGGTCCACGAGCAGTACTTC

size: -
length: 14
V: TRBV6-5
D: TRBD2
J: TRBJ2-7
CDR3: CASSRAGGSYEQYF
DNA: TGTGCCAGCAGTAGGGCGGGAGGCTCCTACGAGCAGTACTTC

size: -
length: 15
V: TRBV19
D: TRBD1
J: TRBJ1-5
CDR3: CASSIGDRVNQPQHF
DNA: TGTGCCAGTAGTATTGGAGACAGGGTCAATCAGCCCCAGCATTTT

size: -
length: 15
V: TRBV28
D: TRBD2
J: TRBJ2-1
CDR3: CASSQSGGAYNEQFF
DNA: TGTGCCAGCAGCCAAAGCGGGGGGGCCTACAATGAGCAGTTCTTC

size: -
length: 13
V: TRBV29-1
D: TRBD2
J: TRBJ2-3
CDR3: CSGGRAPGDTQYF
DNA: TGCAGCGGGGGGAGGGCCCCGGGAGATACGCAGTATTTT

size: -
length: 13
V: TRBV5-8
D: -
J: TRBJ1-5
CDR3: CASSLGGLQPQHF
DNA: TGTGCCAGCAGCTTGGGGGGCTTACAGCCCCAGCATTTT

size: -
length: 14
V: TRBV19
D: TRBD1
J: TRBJ1-5
CDR3: CASSGTVGNQPQHF
DNA: TGTGCCAGTAGCGGGACAGTAGGCAATCAGCCCCAGCATTTT

size: once
length: 16
V: TRBV7-2
D: TRBD2
J: TRBJ2-7
CDR3: CASSTTGLAGGGEQYF
DNA: TGTGCCAGCAGCACCACCGGACTAGCGGGAGGTGGTGAGCAGTACTTC